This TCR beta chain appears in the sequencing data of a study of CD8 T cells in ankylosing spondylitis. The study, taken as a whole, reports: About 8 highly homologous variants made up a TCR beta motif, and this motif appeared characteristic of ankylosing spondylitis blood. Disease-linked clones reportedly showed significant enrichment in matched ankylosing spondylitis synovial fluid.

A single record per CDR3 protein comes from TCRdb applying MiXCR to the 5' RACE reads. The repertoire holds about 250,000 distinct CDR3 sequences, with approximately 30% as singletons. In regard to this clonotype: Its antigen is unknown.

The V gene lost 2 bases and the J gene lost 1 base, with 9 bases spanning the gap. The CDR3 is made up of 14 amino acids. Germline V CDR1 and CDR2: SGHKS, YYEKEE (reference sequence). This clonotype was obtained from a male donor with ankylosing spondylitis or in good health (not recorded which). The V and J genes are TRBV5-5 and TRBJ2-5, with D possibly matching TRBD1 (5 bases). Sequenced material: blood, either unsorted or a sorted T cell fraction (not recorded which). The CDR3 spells CASSFAQVQETQYF. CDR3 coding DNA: TGTGCCAGCAGCTTCGCACAGGTCCAAGAGACCCAGTACTTC. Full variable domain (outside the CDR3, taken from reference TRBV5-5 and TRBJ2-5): DAGVTQSPTHLIKTRGQQVTLRCSPISGHKSVSWYQQVLGQGPQFIFQYYEKEERGRGNFPDRFSARQFPNYSSELNVNALLLGDSALYLCASSFAQVQETQYFGPGTRLLVL.